The 16 T cell receptor beta chains below come from one sample, sequenced in a study of blood T cell repertoires in COVID-19. The repertoire was sequenced with immunoSEQ multiplex PCR; TCRdb's copy has only in-frame clones and lacks some. Here the sample spans approximately 270,000 clones, 88% being singletons. What was sequenced was peripheral blood. The receptor set was obtained from a woman aged 30 to 39 with COVID-19, enrolled during active disease.

The V and J genes are TRBV6-6 and TRBJ1-3; the match to TRBD1 covers 9 bases. V lost 6 bases, J lost 4 bases, and 7 bases stayed unmatched. This CDR3 has 15 amino acids. The germline CDR1 and CDR2 sequences are MNHNY and SVGAGI (reference sequence). The CDR3, as DNA: TGTGCCAGCAGCCTGGGACAGGGCTCAGGAAACACCATATATTTT. Encoded protein: CASSLGQGSGNTIYF.

The chain joins TRBV4-1 to TRBJ2-2; TRBD1 agrees at 7 bases. The germline gives CDR1 MGHRA, CDR2 YSYEKL. V gave up 6 bases and J gave up 2 bases; unmatched junction bases: 6. The CDR3 covers 15 residues. The CDR3 DNA reads TGCGCCAGCAGTAGACAGGGTGATAACACCGGGGAGCTGTTTTTT. The encoded protein is CASSRQGDNTGELFF.

This clone was recorded a few times. This chain uses TRBV4-3 with TRBJ1-6; D gene unclear. CDR3 length: 18 residues. The V and J ends lost 4 bases and 6 bases respectively, with 22 bases between them. Germline CDR1 and CDR2: LGHNA and YSLEER. Written as DNA, the CDR3 is TGCGCCAGCAGCCCTGATCCTTCCAGCGCAGCCACTAATTCACCCCTCCACTTT. Protein sequence: CASSPDPSSAATNSPLHF.

The gene calls are TRBV28 and TRBJ1-4; no reliable D call. Per the germline V gene, CDR1 is MDHEN and CDR2 is SYDVKM. Trimming stripped 5 bases from V and 0 bases from J, with 7 bases between. The CDR3 runs to 14 residues. The CDR3 here is CASSGQPTNEKLFF. DNA for the CDR3: TGTGCCAGCAGTGGGCAGCCAACTAATGAAAAACTGTTTTTT.

This rearrangement joins TRBV3-1 (or the pseudogene TRBV3-2) to TRBJ1-2; D is perhaps TRBD1 (6 bases). V was cut by 5 bases and J by 5 bases, with 18 bases left in between. CDR1 and CDR2 from the germline V gene are LGHDT and YNNKEL (reference sequence). The CDR3 length is 15 residues. The CDR3 bases are TGTGCCAGCAGCAAGGCGGACAGCGATCATTATGGCTACACCTTC. Translation: CASSKADSDHYGYTF.

This chain connects TRBV19 to TRBJ1-4; TRBD1 aligns across 11 bases. The germline V gene encodes CDR1 LNHDA and CDR2 SQIVND (reference sequence). The CDR3 is made up of 15 amino acids. V dropped 5 bases and J dropped 8; count of bases not matched to a gene: 7. Written as DNA, the CDR3 is TGTGCCAGTAGTTCCCGGACAGGGGGCCAAGAAAAACTGTTTTTT. Its translation: CASSSRTGGQEKLFF.

With regard to this clone: Other nucleotide sequences in the sample specify the same CDR3. This sequence joins TRBV19 and TRBJ2-5, with D hard to call. The CDR3 contains 12 residues. CDR1 and CDR2 (germline): LNHDA, SQIVND (reference sequence). V was shortened by 1 base and J by 4 bases, with 4 bases between the two germline ends. CDR3 residues: CASSIAGETQYF. CDR3 DNA: TGTGCCAGTAGTATAGCGGGAGAGACCCAGTACTTC.

The chain carries TRBV2 and TRBJ1-6; 7 positions match TRBD1. The CDR3 length is 12 residues. Germline loops: CDR1 SNHLY, CDR2 FYNNEI. The V segment lost 6 bases and the J segment 16 bases; nucleotides outside the gene matches: 9. CDR3 nucleotide sequence: TGTGCCAGCAGGATAGACAGGGCCCCTCTCCACTTT. Translation gives CASRIDRAPLHF.

The chain employs TRBV6-5 and TRBJ1-3; the D is unclear. CDR1 and CDR2 (germline): MNHEY, SVGAGI. The V end lost 9 bases, the J end lost 0 bases, and 9 bases lay between the germline ends. The CDR3 is 13 residues long. This CDR3 reads CASFRSSGNTIYF. The CDR3 DNA follows: TGTGCCAGTTTCCGGTCCTCTGGAAACACCATATATTTT.

This clone was counted only a few times. V usage is TRBV3-1 (or the pseudogene TRBV3-2) and J usage is TRBJ1-1; 9 positions match TRBD1. The CDR3 length is 15 residues. Germline V gene data show CDR1 as LGHDT and CDR2 as YNNKEL (reference sequence). V dropped 3 bases and J dropped 6; count of bases not matched to a gene: 8. CDR3 amino acids: CASSHGTGIFAEAFF. The CDR3 nucleotides read TGTGCCAGCAGCCACGGGACAGGGATTTTCGCTGAAGCTTTCTTT.

This chain links TRBV5-4 with TRBJ2-1, with TRBD2 identical over 10 bases. The CDR3 runs 15 residues. Germline V gene data show CDR1 as SGHNT and CDR2 as YYREEE (reference sequence). V lost 1 base and J lost 7; bases outside the gene matches: 5. The CDR3 DNA is TGTGCCAGCAGCTTGTCTAGCGGGAGTCTGAATGAGCAGTTCTTC. Translation: CASSLSSGSLNEQFF.

The chain has TRBV29-1 and TRBJ2-6; a weak D match, TRBD1 (5 bases). CDR3 length equals 15 residues. V gave up 4 bases and J gave up 0 bases, with 10 bases separating them. Germline loops: CDR1 SQVTM, CDR2 ANQGSEA. The CDR3 region is CSVVGRDSGANVLTF. Here the CDR3 DNA reads TGCAGCGTTGTAGGCAGGGACTCTGGGGCCAACGTCCTGACTTTC.

The rearrangement links TRBV11-3 to TRBJ2-1; D perhaps matches TRBD2 (6 bases). CDR3 length equals 16 residues. Trimming removed 1 base at V and 4 bases at J, with 14 bases between. Per the germline V gene, CDR1 is SGHNT and CDR2 is YENEEA. The CDR3 coding sequence is TGTGCCAGCAGCTTAGGTTCCTTTAGCGGATACAATGAGCAGTTCTTC. Amino acid sequence: CASSLGSFSGYNEQFF.

The chain is built from TRBV10-3 and TRBJ2-7; 8 bases are shared with TRBD2. The CDR3 sequence is 16 residues long. The J segment lost 3 bases and the V segment lost 6 bases, leaving 13 bases of the junction unmatched. Per the germline V gene, CDR1 is ENHRY and CDR2 is SYGVKD. The CDR3, as DNA: TGTGCCATCAGCCAGAGGGTAGCGGGGCGCAACTACGAGCAGTACTTC. It translates to CAISQRVAGRNYEQYF.

This clone has just a few counts. V and J are TRBV6-1 and TRBJ2-7; no clear D. In germline, CDR1 is MNHNS, CDR2 SASEGT. Deletions cut 3 bases from V and 2 bases from J, with 5 bases between. CDR3 length: 12 amino acids. The CDR3 loop is CASSDPPYEQYV. The CDR3 bases are TGTGCCAGCAGTGACCCTCCCTACGAGCAGTACGTC.

This chain connects TRBV5-1 to TRBJ1-5; 11 bases match TRBD1. This CDR3 comprises 15 residues. Trimming removed 5 bases from V and 3 bases from J; junction bases left unmatched: 4. Germline CDR1 reads SGHRS; CDR2 reads YFSETQ. CDR3 bases: TGCGCCAGCAGTTATGGACAGGGGGCCAATCAGCCCCAGCATTTT. This translates into CASSYGQGANQPQHF.